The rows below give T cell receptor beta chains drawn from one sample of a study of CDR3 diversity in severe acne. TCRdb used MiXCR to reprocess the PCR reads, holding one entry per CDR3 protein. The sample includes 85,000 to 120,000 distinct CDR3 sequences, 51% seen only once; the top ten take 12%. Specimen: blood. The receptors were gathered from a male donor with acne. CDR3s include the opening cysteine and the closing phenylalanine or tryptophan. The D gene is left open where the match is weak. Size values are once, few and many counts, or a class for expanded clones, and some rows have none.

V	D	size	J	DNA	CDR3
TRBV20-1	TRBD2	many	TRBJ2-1	TGCAGTGCGTTCGCTAGCGGGATAAGCAATGAGCAGTTCTTC	CSAFASGISNEQFF
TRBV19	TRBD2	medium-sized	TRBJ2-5	TGTGCCAGTAGTATGGACATGACTAGCGGGAGTGGAGAGACCCAGTACTTC	CASSMDMTSGSGETQYF
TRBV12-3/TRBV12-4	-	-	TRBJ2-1	TGTGCCAGCACTCCGACTGGGCATGAGCAGTTCTTC	CASTPTGHEQFF
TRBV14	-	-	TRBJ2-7	TGTGCCAGCAGCCAAGCGTGGGGACACGAGCAGTACTTC	CASSQAWGHEQYF
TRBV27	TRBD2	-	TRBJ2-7	TGTGCCAGCAGTGGGAGGACTAGCGGGAGGCCCTACGAGCAGTACTTC	CASSGRTSGRPYEQYF
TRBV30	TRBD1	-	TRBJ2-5	TGTGCCTGGAGTGTGGGGACAGGACAAGAGACCCAGTACTTC	CAWSVGTGQETQYF
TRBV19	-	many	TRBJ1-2	TGTGCCAGTGGGTACGTCGGAGCATTCCACTATGGCTACACCTTC	CASGYVGAFHYGYTF
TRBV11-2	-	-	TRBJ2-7	TGTGCCAGCAGCTTGACAGATTTCTACGAGCAGTACTTC	CASSLTDFYEQYF
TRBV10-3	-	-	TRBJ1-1	TGTGCCAGTGAAACCATGAGCACTGAAGCTTTCTTT	CASETMSTEAFF
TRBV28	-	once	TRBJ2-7	TGTGCCAGCAGTTTATTAGGGAGCCCGTACGAGCAGTACTTC	CASSLLGSPYEQYF
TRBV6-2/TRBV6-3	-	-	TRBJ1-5	TGTGCCAGCAGCCCCGAAGGGACTCAGCCCCAGCATTTT	CASSPEGTQPQHF
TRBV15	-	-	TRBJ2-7	TGTGCCACCAGCAGACAGAGGGACCACCTCTACGAGCAGTACTTC	CATSRQRDHLYEQYF
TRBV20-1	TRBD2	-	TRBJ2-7	TGCAGTGCTAAAGGACTAGCGGAGGTCTTC	CSAKGLAEVF
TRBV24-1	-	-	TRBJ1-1	TGTGCCACCAGTGACTCCGGACAGAACACTGAAGCTTTCTTT	CATSDSGQNTEAFF
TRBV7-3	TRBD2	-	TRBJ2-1	TGTGCCAGCGGGTCCCTAGCGGGATCTGAGCAGTTCTTC	CASGSLAGSEQFF
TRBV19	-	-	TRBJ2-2	TGTGCCAGTAGTATTTCGGGCGGCACCGGGGAGCTGTTTTTT	CASSISGGTGELFF
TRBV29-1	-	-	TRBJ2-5	TGCAGCGTTGCCCGTCCGGAGGGAGAGACCCAGTACTTC	CSVARPEGETQYF
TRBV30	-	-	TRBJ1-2	TGTGCCTGGAGTGCGGGCCCCTATGGCTACACCTTC	CAWSAGPYGYTF
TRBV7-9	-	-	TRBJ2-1	TGTGCCAGCAGCCCATTAGAAGGAGGCTCCTACAATGAGCAGTCCTTC	CASSPLEGGSYNEQSF
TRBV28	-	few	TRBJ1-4	TGTGCCAGCAGTTCGTGGGCAGGTGAAAAACTGTTTTTT	CASSSWAGEKLFF
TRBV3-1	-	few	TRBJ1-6	TGTGCCAGCAGCCAAGCAGGGATCAATTCACCCCTCCACTTT	CASSQAGINSPLHF
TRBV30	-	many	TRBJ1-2	TGTGCCTGGAGTGTAAATAGGGGGAACTATGGCTACACCTTC	CAWSVNRGNYGYTF
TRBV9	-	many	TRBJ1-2	TGTGCCAGCAGCGTAGACAGGAACTATGGCTACACCTTC	CASSVDRNYGYTF
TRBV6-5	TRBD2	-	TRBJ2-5	TGTGCCAGCAGACGAAGGACTAGCGGGAGCTATGAGACCCAGTACTTC	CASRRRTSGSYETQYF
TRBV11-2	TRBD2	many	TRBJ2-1	TGTGCCAGCACCTCAAGACTAGCGGGAGCCAACGAGCAGTTCTTC	CASTSRLAGANEQFF
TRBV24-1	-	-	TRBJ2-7	TGTGCCACCAGTGATTTATCCAACTACGAGCAGTACTTC	CATSDLSNYEQYF
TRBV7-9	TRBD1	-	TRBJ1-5	TGCGCCAGCAGCTTCCGGACAGGGCCGGATAGCAATCAGCCCCAGCATTTT	CASSFRTGPDSNQPQHF
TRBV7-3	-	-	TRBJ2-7	TGTGCCAGCAGCTGGGACGGCTACGAGCAGTACTTC	CASSWDGYEQYF
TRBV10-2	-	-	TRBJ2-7	TGCGCCAGCAGTGCAGAGGGGAAGCCCTACGAGCAGTACTTC	CASSAEGKPYEQYF
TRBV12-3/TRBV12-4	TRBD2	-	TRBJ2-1	TGTGCCAGCAGTTGGGCGGGAGCTTGGAATGAGCAGTTCTTC	CASSWAGAWNEQFF
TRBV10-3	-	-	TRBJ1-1	TGTGCCATCAGTTCCCATGAATTGAACACTGAAGCTTTCTTT	CAISSHELNTEAFF